The 6 T cell receptor beta chains presented below share a single source sample, sequenced in a study of T-cell memory formation after mild COVID-19. TCRdb called the 5' RACE reads again in MiXCR, with one record for every CDR3 protein. The sample includes 65,000 to 90,000 distinct CDR3 sequences, 9.5% to 15% of them seen just once. Sequenced material: PBMCs or a T cell subset sorted from them (not recorded which). These receptors originate from a man aged 18 to 29 who had mild COVID-19 (a few samples of this study predate the infection). Cell type and time point are not known.

This clonotype occurred a few times. The V gene is TRBV5-5, the J gene TRBJ1-2, with D possibly TRBD1 on 6 matching bases. The CDR3 covers 15 residues. The V gene lost 0 bases and the J gene lost 3 bases, with 12 bases spanning the gap. CDR1 and CDR2 from the germline V gene are SGHKS and YYEKEE (reference sequence). CDR3 protein: CASSLGQGPDYGYTF. The CDR3 DNA sequence: TGTGCCAGCAGCTTGGGGCAGGGGCCTGACTATGGCTACACCTTC. Supplemented by reference TRBV5-5 and TRBJ1-2, the full variable domain reads DAGVTQSPTHLIKTRGQQVTLRCSPISGHKSVSWYQQVLGQGPQFIFQYYEKEERGRGNFPDRFSARQFPNYSSELNVNALLLGDSALYLCASSLGQGPDYGYTFGSGTRLTVV.

This clonotype was observed a few times. The J gene is TRBJ2-5, the V gene TRBV12-3 or TRBV12-4; 14 bases fit TRBD2. With 4 bases clipped from V and 5 bases from J, the junction kept 6 bases outside the gene matches. This CDR3 region has 16 residues. This CDR3 reads CASSWTSGGPPETQYF. CDR3 in DNA: TGTGCCAGCAGTTGGACTAGCGGGGGGCCCCCGGAGACCCAGTACTTC.

This clonotype was observed a few times. The gene calls are TRBV12-3 or TRBV12-4 and TRBJ1-1, with no clear D. This CDR3 spans 14 amino acids. V lost 6 bases and J 0 bases, leaving 11 bases between the germline ends. This CDR3 reads CASREVGMNTEAFF. The CDR3 DNA reads as TGTGCCAGCAGGGAAGTGGGAATGAACACTGAAGCTTTCTTT.

The genes are TRBV9 and TRBJ2-3; the match to TRBD2 covers 8 bases. V shed 6 bases and J 6 bases; nucleotides not matched to a gene: 9. The CDR3 consists of 14 residues. Germline V gene lookup returns CDR1 SGDLS and CDR2 YYNGEE. The CDR3 sequence: CASNDGGAMDTQYF. CDR3 DNA sequence: TGTGCCAGCAATGACGGGGGGGCCATGGATACGCAGTATTTT.

The chain combines TRBV20-1 with TRBJ2-4; D perhaps matches TRBD2 (5 bases). The CDR3 length is 13 residues. Germline V CDR1 and CDR2: DFQATT, SNEGSKA (reference sequence). Trimming removed 6 bases from V and 4 bases from J, with 13 bases in between. The DNA for the CDR3 is TGCAGTGCCGGGCGGGTTGGTAAAAACATTCAGTACTTC. It codes for CSAGRVGKNIQYF.

V gene TRBV6-2 or TRBV6-3 combines with J gene TRBJ2-7; possibly TRBD1 or TRBD2 for D (5 bases each). The CDR3 consists of 15 residues. V lost 3 bases, J lost 3 bases, and 15 bases lay in between. Germline loops: CDR1 MNHEY, CDR2 SVGEGT. CDR3: CASSYSGPPFYEQYV. The CDR3 DNA reads as TGTGCCAGCAGTTATTCGGGGCCACCTTTCTACGAGCAGTACGTC.